These T cell receptor beta chains were read from a single sample in a study of T cells after yellow fever vaccination. In TCRdb, the 5' RACE reads were re-called with MiXCR into one record per CDR3 protein. The profile covers 550,000 or so distinct CDR3 sequences, with over 15% appearing a single time and around an eighth taken by the ten largest. Sequenced here: PBMCs, sampled 15 days after the yellow fever booster vaccination. These receptors were collected from a man aged 30 to 39 who received the YFV17D yellow fever vaccine. Both conserved end residues are part of each CDR3. Each record gives: V gene, J gene, CDR3 length, clone size, D gene, CDR3 protein, CDR3 DNA. The D gene is left open where the match is weak. Size values are once, few and many counts, or a class for expanded clones, and some rows have none.

v_call: TRBV6-1
j_call: TRBJ2-1
cdr3_length: 14
clone_size: .
d_call: .
cdr3_aa: CASRNGIAYNEQFF
cdr3_nt: TGTGCCAGCAGGAATGGGATCGCCTACAATGAGCAGTTCTTC

v_call: TRBV19
j_call: TRBJ2-2
cdr3_length: 15
clone_size: few
d_call: TRBD1
cdr3_aa: CASSINNRGTGELFF
cdr3_nt: TGTGCCAGTAGTATTAATAACAGGGGGACCGGGGAGCTGTTTTTT

v_call: TRBV6-6
j_call: TRBJ2-1
cdr3_length: 13
clone_size: .
d_call: .
cdr3_aa: CASSYRKSDEQFF
cdr3_nt: TGTGCCAGCAGTTACCGGAAGTCGGATGAGCAGTTCTTC

v_call: TRBV12-3/TRBV12-4
j_call: TRBJ2-7
cdr3_length: 11
clone_size: .
d_call: TRBD1
cdr3_aa: CASSYGTAHVF
cdr3_nt: TGTGCCAGCAGTTACGGGACAGCTCATGTCTTC

v_call: TRBV20-1
j_call: TRBJ1-5
cdr3_length: 12
clone_size: .
d_call: .
cdr3_aa: CSARMGNQPQHF
cdr3_nt: TGCAGTGCTAGAATGGGGAATCAGCCCCAGCATTTT

v_call: TRBV5-6
j_call: TRBJ2-3
cdr3_length: 18
clone_size: few
d_call: TRBD2
cdr3_aa: CASSYAGTSGQSTDTQYF
cdr3_nt: TGTGCCAGCAGTTATGCGGGGACTAGCGGGCAAAGCACAGATACGCAGTATTTT

v_call: TRBV12-3/TRBV12-4
j_call: TRBJ1-6
cdr3_length: 16
clone_size: .
d_call: .
cdr3_aa: CASRPHGPSYNSPLHF
cdr3_nt: TGTGCCAGCAGACCACATGGTCCCTCCTATAATTCACCCCTCCACTTT

v_call: TRBV11-2
j_call: TRBJ1-6
cdr3_length: 13
clone_size: .
d_call: .
cdr3_aa: CASSPDHNSPLHF
cdr3_nt: TGTGCCAGCAGCCCGGACCATAATTCACCCCTCCACTTT

v_call: TRBV7-2
j_call: TRBJ2-7
cdr3_length: 17
clone_size: .
d_call: .
cdr3_aa: CASSYPPTSSRGTEQYF
cdr3_nt: TGTGCCAGCAGCTACCCCCCAACTAGCAGCAGAGGTACCGAGCAGTACTTC

v_call: TRBV10-2
j_call: TRBJ2-1
cdr3_length: 13
clone_size: few
d_call: .
cdr3_aa: CASSEYWRRTQFF
cdr3_nt: TGCGCCAGCAGTGAGTATTGGAGGAGGACGCAGTTCTTC

v_call: TRBV3-1
j_call: TRBJ2-1
cdr3_length: 17
clone_size: few
d_call: TRBD2
cdr3_aa: CASSHPPSGTSTNEQFF
cdr3_nt: TGTGCCAGCAGCCACCCGCCTTCCGGGACTAGTACCAATGAGCAGTTCTTC

v_call: TRBV29-1
j_call: TRBJ2-2
cdr3_length: 14
clone_size: .
d_call: TRBD1
cdr3_aa: CSVETGALAGELFF
cdr3_nt: TGCAGCGTGGAGACAGGGGCCCTCGCCGGGGAGCTGTTTTTT

v_call: TRBV20-1
j_call: TRBJ2-7
cdr3_length: 12
clone_size: .
d_call: .
cdr3_aa: CSTGDRPYEQYF
cdr3_nt: TGCAGTACAGGAGACAGACCCTACGAGCAGTACTTC

v_call: TRBV6-2/TRBV6-3
j_call: TRBJ1-1
cdr3_length: 15
clone_size: .
d_call: .
cdr3_aa: CASSSTSGENTEAFF
cdr3_nt: TGTGCCAGCAGTTCTACCTCAGGGGAGAACACTGAAGCTTTCTTT

v_call: TRBV30
j_call: TRBJ2-2
cdr3_length: 18
clone_size: .
d_call: TRBD1
cdr3_aa: CAWSVQRGGTGNTGELFF
cdr3_nt: TGTGCCTGGAGTGTACAGAGGGGCGGGACAGGGAACACCGGGGAGCTGTTTTTT

v_call: TRBV10-3
j_call: TRBJ1-1
cdr3_length: 14
clone_size: .
d_call: .
cdr3_aa: CAIRTGTENTEAFF
cdr3_nt: TGTGCCATCAGGACCGGGACGGAGAACACTGAAGCTTTCTTT

v_call: TRBV29-1
j_call: TRBJ1-1
cdr3_length: 14
clone_size: .
d_call: TRBD1
cdr3_aa: CSGGGTGAHTEAFF
cdr3_nt: TGCAGCGGGGGGGGGACAGGAGCTCACACTGAAGCTTTCTTT

v_call: TRBV25-1
j_call: TRBJ2-2
cdr3_length: 15
clone_size: .
d_call: .
cdr3_aa: CASSESLRGTGELFF
cdr3_nt: TGTGCCAGCAGTGAATCTCTCAGGGGCACCGGGGAGCTGTTTTTT

v_call: TRBV20-1
j_call: TRBJ2-7
cdr3_length: 11
clone_size: .
d_call: .
cdr3_aa: CSAQQGYEQYF
cdr3_nt: TGCAGTGCTCAACAGGGCTACGAGCAGTACTTC

v_call: TRBV6-6
j_call: TRBJ2-1
cdr3_length: 13
clone_size: .
d_call: TRBD1
cdr3_aa: CAQGTGPNNEQFF
cdr3_nt: TGTGCCCAGGGGACAGGCCCCAACAATGAGCAGTTCTTC

v_call: TRBV10-2
j_call: TRBJ2-1
cdr3_length: 19
clone_size: few
d_call: TRBD2
cdr3_aa: CASSESRGTSLNPYNEQFF
cdr3_nt: TGCGCCAGCAGTGAGTCGAGGGGGACTAGCCTAAACCCCTACAATGAGCAGTTCTTC

v_call: TRBV5-1
j_call: TRBJ1-4
cdr3_length: 15
clone_size: .
d_call: TRBD1
cdr3_aa: CASSWGRTGSEKLFF
cdr3_nt: TGCGCCAGCAGCTGGGGCCGGACAGGGAGCGAAAAACTGTTTTTT

v_call: TRBV7-9
j_call: TRBJ2-5
cdr3_length: 15
clone_size: once
d_call: TRBD2
cdr3_aa: CASSSPSGSWETQYF
cdr3_nt: TGTGCCAGCAGCTCCCCTAGCGGGAGTTGGGAGACCCAGTACTTC

v_call: TRBV3-1
j_call: TRBJ2-2
cdr3_length: 20
clone_size: .
d_call: TRBD2
cdr3_aa: CASSQDQREELAGEPGELFF
cdr3_nt: TGTGCCAGCAGCCAAGATCAGCGGGAAGAACTAGCGGGAGAGCCCGGGGAGCTGTTTTTT

v_call: TRBV27
j_call: TRBJ1-5
cdr3_length: 16
clone_size: few
d_call: TRBD1
cdr3_aa: CASSPRQGTSNQPQHF
cdr3_nt: TGTGCCAGCAGTCCCAGACAGGGAACCTCCAATCAGCCCCAGCATTTT

v_call: TRBV20-1
j_call: TRBJ1-4
cdr3_length: 13
clone_size: .
d_call: .
cdr3_aa: CSAPFATNEKLFF
cdr3_nt: TGCAGTGCTCCTTTTGCAACTAATGAAAAACTGTTTTTT

v_call: TRBV7-2
j_call: TRBJ1-2
cdr3_length: 15
clone_size: .
d_call: .
cdr3_aa: CASSFMGVANYGYTF
cdr3_nt: TGTGCCAGCAGCTTCATGGGCGTAGCAAACTATGGCTACACCTTC

v_call: TRBV9
j_call: TRBJ2-7
cdr3_length: 13
clone_size: .
d_call: TRBD2
cdr3_aa: CASSGGGLEEQYF
cdr3_nt: TGTGCCAGCAGTGGGGGGGGGTTGGAGGAGCAGTACTTC

v_call: TRBV19
j_call: TRBJ2-6
cdr3_length: 17
clone_size: few
d_call: .
cdr3_aa: CASSPTHRSSGANVLTF
cdr3_nt: TGTGCCAGTAGTCCGACCCACCGGAGCTCTGGGGCCAACGTCCTGACTTTC